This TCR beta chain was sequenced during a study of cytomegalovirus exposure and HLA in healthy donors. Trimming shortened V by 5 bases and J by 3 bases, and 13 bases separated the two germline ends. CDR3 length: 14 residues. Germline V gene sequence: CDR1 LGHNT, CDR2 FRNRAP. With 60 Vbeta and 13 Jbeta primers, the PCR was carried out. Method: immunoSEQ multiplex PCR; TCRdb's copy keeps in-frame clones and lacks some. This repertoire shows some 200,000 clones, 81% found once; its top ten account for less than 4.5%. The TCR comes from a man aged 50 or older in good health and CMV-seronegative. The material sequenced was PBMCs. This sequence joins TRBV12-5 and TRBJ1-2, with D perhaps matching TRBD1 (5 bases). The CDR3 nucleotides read TGTGCTAGTGGTCCAGGGTGGACGGACTATGGCTACACCTTC. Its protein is CASGPGWTDYGYTF. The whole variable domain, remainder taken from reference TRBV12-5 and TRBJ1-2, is DARVTQTPRHKVTEMGQEVTMRCQPILGHNTVFWYRQTMMQGLELLAYFRNRAPLDDSGMPKDRFSAEMPDATLATLKIQPSEPRDSAVYFCASGPGWTDYGYTFGSGTRLTVV.